The T cell receptor beta chain described here comes from a study of shared clonotypes between healthy human individuals. Study background: Researchers assigned three CD4 naive, three CD4 memory, two CD8 naive and one CD8 memory plate to each donor. Study-wide results and limits: Lower generation probabilities were found for non-shared clonotypes than for those shared by all four donors.

With regard to this clone: The antigen is undetermined.

TCRdb keeps only in-frame clones here, not all; method: immunoSEQ multiplex PCR. The sample includes around 690,000 clones, 90% of them seen just once. CD8 memory merged CD45RO+ with CCR7-negative CD45RA+ TemRA cells. From germline, CDR1 is SEHNR and CDR2 FQNEAQ (reference sequence). CDR3 size: 13 residues. The germline V and J ends were trimmed by 4 bases and 9 bases, with 14 bases remaining between them. The chain joins TRBV7-9 to TRBJ2-3; D unclear. Sequencing was carried out using memory CD8+ T cells from PBMCs. As to subset: CD45RO+ cells pooled with CCR7-negative TemRA cells. This receptor was identified in a man aged 18-30 years in good health. Some clones in this sample may be carry-over from other donors' samples. CDR3 protein: CASSSLLQGTQYF. CDR3 bases: TGTGCCAGCAGCTCCCTATTGCAAGGGACGCAGTATTTT.